Listed below are T cell receptor beta chains from one sample, sequenced in a study of blood T cell repertoires in COVID-19. The table came from immunoSEQ multiplex PCR; TCRdb's copy has only in-frame clones and leaves some out. The sample lists 250,000 to 300,000 clones, about nine tenths occurring once. The sample taken for sequencing was PBMCs or T cells enriched from blood (not recorded which). The receptors were sampled from a human donor in a cohort exposed to, infected with or recovered from COVID-19 (not recorded which). The donor label of this sample is uncertain. The CDR3 runs from the conserved cysteine through the conserved F or W. A D gene is named only where the DNA matches it firmly. Some rows mark clone size as missing; the rest say once, few, many or name a class of expanded clone.

clone_size j_call d_call v_call cdr3_aa cdr3_nt
- TRBJ2-3 TRBD2 TRBV6-2/TRBV6-3 CASSYTPTSGGAGSTDTQYF TGTGCCAGCAGTTACACCCCGACTAGCGGGGGGGCTGGTAGCACAGATACGCAGTATTTT
- TRBJ1-5 - TRBV6-4 CASSPNSNQPQHF TGTGCCAGCAGCCCTAATAGCAATCAGCCCCAGCATTTT
- TRBJ2-7 - TRBV5-1 CASSQGGEQYF TGCGCCAGCAGCCAAGGGGGTGAGCAGTACTTC
few TRBJ1-2 - TRBV18 CASSPPRGLNYGYTF TGTGCCAGCTCACCACCCAGGGGTCTTAACTATGGCTACACCTTC
once TRBJ1-2 - TRBV23-1 CASSQYCNYNYGYTF TGCGCCAGCAGTCAATACTGCAACTATAACTATGGCTACACCTTC
- TRBJ1-2 TRBD1 TRBV28 CASTTRDSGDGYTF TGTGCCAGCACCACACGGGACAGTGGAGATGGCTACACCTTC
- TRBJ2-2 - TRBV4-1 CASSQRQVTNTGELFF TGCGCCAGCAGCCAAAGACAGGTCACGAACACCGGGGAGCTGTTTTTT
- TRBJ2-2 - TRBV5-1 CASSPAGARTGELFF TGCGCCAGCAGCCCTGCGGGGGCTAGGACCGGGGAGCTGTTTTTT
- TRBJ2-3 - TRBV5-1 CASSLEDTQYF TGCGCCAGCAGCTTAGAGGATACGCAGTATTTT
- TRBJ1-6 TRBD1 TRBV18 CASSPLGQGRRHSPLHF TGTGCCAGCTCACCACTCGGACAGGGCAGGAGACACTCACCCCTCCACTTT
few TRBJ1-5 TRBD1 TRBV30 CAWSRTGGRSQPQHF TGTGCCTGGAGCAGGACAGGGGGCCGTAGTCAGCCCCAGCATTTT
few TRBJ1-6 TRBD1 TRBV7-9 CASSLMPTGVNSPLHF TGTGCCAGCAGCTTAATGCCGACAGGGGTTAATTCACCCCTCCACTTT
- TRBJ2-5 - TRBV7-6 CASSLDSHPGETQYF TGTGCCAGCAGCTTAGATAGCCACCCGGGGGAGACCCAGTACTTC
- TRBJ2-5 TRBD2 TRBV30 CAWAQSGGGVKTQYF TGTGCCTGGGCTCAGAGCGGCGGGGGGGTGAAGACCCAGTACTTC
few TRBJ2-7 TRBD2 TRBV27 CASSLTARGGYYEQYF TGTGCCAGCAGTTTGACAGCTCGGGGGGGTTATTACGAGCAGTACTTC
once TRBJ1-4 - TRBV6-4 CASSEAAGNEKLFF TGTGCCAGCAGTGAGGCGGCGGGAAATGAAAAACTGTTTTTT